This T cell receptor beta chain is from a study of blood T cell repertoires in COVID-19. Overall study context: The study drew acute and convalescent COVID-19 samples from the United States, Italy and Spain.

Clones were read by immunoSEQ multiplex PCR, and TCRdb kept only the in-frame ones, dropping some. The table includes 240,000 or so clones, roughly 80% detected once. The CDR3 consists of 16 residues. V lost 2 bases to trimming and J lost 5 bases; unmatched junction nucleotides: 9. Germline CDR1 and CDR2: MNHEY and SVGEGT. This clonotype originated in a woman aged 80 or over with acute or convalescent COVID-19. The sequenced sample consisted of peripheral blood. The chain links TRBV6-2 or TRBV6-3 to TRBJ2-5; 9 positions match TRBD2. The CDR3 protein is CASSYPGTSWGETQYF. The CDR3 nucleotides read TGTGCCAGCAGTTACCCAGGGACTAGCTGGGGTGAGACCCAGTACTTC.